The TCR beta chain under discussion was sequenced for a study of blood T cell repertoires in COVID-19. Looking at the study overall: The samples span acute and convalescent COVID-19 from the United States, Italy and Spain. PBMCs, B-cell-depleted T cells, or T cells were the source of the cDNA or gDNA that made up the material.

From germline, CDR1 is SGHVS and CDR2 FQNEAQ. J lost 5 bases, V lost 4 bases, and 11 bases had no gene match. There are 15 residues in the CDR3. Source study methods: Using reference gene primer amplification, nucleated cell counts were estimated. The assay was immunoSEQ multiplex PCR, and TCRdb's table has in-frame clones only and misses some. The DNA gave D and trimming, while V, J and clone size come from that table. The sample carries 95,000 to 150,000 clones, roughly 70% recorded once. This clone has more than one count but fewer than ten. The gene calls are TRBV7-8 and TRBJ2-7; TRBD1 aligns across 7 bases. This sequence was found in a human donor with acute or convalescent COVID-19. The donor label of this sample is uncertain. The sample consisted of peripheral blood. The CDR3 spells CASSSRQGGVHEQYF. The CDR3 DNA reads TGTGCCAGCAGCTCCCGACAGGGTGGGGTCCACGAGCAGTACTTC.